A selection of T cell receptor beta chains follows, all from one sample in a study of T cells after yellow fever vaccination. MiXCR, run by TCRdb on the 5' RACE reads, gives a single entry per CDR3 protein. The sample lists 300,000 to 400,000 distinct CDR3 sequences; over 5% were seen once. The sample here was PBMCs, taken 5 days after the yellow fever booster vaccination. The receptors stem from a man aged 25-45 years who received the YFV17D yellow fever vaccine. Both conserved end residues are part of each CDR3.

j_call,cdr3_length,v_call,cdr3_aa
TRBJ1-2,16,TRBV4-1,CASSQVGDTRFYGYTF
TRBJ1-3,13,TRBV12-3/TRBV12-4,CASSLKGGDTIYF
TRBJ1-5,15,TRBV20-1,CSAKDRIFSNQPQHF
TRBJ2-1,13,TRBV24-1,CATSDRTLGEQFF
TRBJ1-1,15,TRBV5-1,CASLLGAPGVTEAFF
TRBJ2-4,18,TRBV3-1,CASSQATGVYQAKNIQYF
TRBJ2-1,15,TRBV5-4,CASSPLAGAYNEQFF
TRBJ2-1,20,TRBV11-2,CASSWNRGGLAGRPTGEQFF
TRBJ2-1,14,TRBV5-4,CATDRDRGYNEQFF
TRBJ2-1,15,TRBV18,CASSPEHYSYNEQFF
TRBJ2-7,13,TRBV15,CATSREGNYEQYF
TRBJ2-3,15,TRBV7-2,CASSSKTGGLDTQYF
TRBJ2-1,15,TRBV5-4,CASSWTRTSGNEQFF
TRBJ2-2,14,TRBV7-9,CASRVQGATGELFF
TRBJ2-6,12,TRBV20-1,CSGVGGANVLTF
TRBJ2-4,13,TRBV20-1,CSASQGAKNIQYF
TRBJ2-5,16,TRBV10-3,CAISEVQGARGETQYF
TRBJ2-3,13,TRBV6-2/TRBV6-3,CASGTSGAYTQYF
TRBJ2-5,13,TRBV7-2,CASSPRTGETQYF
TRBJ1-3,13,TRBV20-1,CSAKNPGGNTIYF
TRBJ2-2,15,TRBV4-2,CASSQDRARAGELFF
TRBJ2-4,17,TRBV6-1,CASKKLSGPLAKNIQYF
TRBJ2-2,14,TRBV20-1,CSAKPGEATGELFF
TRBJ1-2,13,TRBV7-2,CASSQRDPGGYTF
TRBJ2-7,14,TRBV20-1,CSARDLQVSYEQYF
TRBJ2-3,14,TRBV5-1,CASSLGQPTDTQYF
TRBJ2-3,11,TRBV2,CASIRADTQYF
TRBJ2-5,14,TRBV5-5,CASSLTSGKETQYF
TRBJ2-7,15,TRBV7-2,CASSLGRAGTYEQYF
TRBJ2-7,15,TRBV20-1,CSARDRYGSSYEQYF
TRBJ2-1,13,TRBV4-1,CASSQEGIGEQFF
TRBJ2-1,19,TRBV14,CASSQGTSASTSSYNEQFF